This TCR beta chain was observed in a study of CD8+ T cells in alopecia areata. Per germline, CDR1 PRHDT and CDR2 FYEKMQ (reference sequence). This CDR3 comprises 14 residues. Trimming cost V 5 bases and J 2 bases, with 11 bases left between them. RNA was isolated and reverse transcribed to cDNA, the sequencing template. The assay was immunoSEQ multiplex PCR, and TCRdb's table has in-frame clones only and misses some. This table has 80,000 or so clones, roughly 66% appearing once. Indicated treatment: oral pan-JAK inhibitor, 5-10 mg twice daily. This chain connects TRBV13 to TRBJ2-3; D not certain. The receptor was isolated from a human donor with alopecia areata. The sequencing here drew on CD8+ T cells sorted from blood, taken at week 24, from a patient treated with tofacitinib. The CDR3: CASSGNKATDTQYF. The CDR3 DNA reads TGTGCCAGCAGCGGAAACAAGGCCACAGATACGCAGTATTTT.